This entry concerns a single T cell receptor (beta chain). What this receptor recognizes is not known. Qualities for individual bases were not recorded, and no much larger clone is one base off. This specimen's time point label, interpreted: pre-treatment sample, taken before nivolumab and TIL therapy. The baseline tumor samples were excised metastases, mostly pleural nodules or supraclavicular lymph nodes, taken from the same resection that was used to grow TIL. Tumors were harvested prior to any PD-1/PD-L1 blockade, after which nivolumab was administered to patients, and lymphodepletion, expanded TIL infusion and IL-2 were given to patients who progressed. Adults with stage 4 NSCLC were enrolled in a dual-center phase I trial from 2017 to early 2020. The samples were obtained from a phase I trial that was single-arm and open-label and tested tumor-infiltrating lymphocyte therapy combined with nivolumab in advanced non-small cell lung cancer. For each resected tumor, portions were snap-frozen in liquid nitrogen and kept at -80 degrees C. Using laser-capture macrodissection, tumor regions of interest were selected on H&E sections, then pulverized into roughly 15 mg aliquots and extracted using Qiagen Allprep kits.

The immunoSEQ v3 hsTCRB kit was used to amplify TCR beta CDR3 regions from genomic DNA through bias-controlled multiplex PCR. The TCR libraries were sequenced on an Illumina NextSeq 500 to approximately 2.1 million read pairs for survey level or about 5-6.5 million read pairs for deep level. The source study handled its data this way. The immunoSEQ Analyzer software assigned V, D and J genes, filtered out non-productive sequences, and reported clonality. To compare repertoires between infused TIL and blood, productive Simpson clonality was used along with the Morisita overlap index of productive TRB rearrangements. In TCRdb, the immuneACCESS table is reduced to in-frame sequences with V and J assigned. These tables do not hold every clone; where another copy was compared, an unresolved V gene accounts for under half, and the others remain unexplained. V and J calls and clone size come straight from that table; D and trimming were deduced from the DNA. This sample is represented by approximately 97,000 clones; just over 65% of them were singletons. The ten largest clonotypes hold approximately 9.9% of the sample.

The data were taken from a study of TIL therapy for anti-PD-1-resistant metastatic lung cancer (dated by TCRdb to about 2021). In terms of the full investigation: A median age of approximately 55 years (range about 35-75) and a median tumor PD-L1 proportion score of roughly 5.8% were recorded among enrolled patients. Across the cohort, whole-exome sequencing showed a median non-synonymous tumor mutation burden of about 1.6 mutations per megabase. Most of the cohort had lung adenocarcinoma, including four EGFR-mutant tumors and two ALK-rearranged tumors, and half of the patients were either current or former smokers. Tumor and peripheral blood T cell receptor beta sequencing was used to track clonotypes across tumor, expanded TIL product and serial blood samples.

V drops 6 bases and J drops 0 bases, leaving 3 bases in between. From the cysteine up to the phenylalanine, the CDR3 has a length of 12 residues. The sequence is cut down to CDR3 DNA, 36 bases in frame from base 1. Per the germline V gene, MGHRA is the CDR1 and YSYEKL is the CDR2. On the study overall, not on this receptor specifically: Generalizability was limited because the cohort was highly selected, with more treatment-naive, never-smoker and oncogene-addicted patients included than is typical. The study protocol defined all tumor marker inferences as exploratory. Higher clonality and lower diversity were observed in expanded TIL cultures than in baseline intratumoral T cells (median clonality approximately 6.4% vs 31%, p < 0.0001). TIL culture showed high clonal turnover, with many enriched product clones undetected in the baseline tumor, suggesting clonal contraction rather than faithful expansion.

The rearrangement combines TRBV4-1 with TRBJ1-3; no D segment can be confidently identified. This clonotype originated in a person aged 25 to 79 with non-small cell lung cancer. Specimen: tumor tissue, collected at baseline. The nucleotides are TGCGCCAGCAGGAGCTCTGGAAACACCATATATTTT. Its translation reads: CASRSSGNTIYF.